This T cell receptor beta chain comes out of a study of post-analysis software for immune sequencing data. Study findings and constraints: Five or six TRBV segments, TRBV5-6, TRBV5-1 and TRBV20-1 among them, were found more frequent in patients than controls.

Notes on this clonotype: Antigen unknown.

The CDR3 has 13 residues. Germline V CDR1 and CDR2: SNHLY, FYNNEI. Carried by the TCR beta cDNA libraries were unique molecular identifiers. T cells numbering roughly 1 to 11 million yielded cDNA molecules that totaled about 500,000. TCRdb used MiXCR to reprocess the PCR reads, holding one entry per CDR3 protein. The table lists roughly 400,000 distinct CDR3 sequences, approximately 39% of them singletons. Sequencing was done on a sample of blood. This chain joins TRBV2 and TRBJ2-4; D is perhaps TRBD1 (7 bases). The J call is uncertain, as TRBJ2-7 better fits the DNA end. The source is a girl aged 2 to 9 with multiple sclerosis. DNA for the CDR3: TGTGCCAGCAGTGTTGACAGGGACTCCGAGCAGTACTTC. The encoded protein is CASSVDRDSEQYF.